Listed here are 11 T cell receptor beta chains from one sample, sequenced in a study of CD8+ T cells in alopecia areata. TCR sequencing used cDNA made by reverse transcription of extracted RNA. TCRdb keeps only in-frame clones here, not all; method: immunoSEQ multiplex PCR. Of about 70,000 clones in the sample, about half were seen once. This specimen consisted of CD8+ T cells sorted from blood, obtained at week 0. Every receptor here comes from a human donor with alopecia areata.

The CDR3: CASSAQRDRSNQPQHF. CDR3 DNA: TGTGCCAGCAGTGCCCAACGGGACAGAAGCAATCAGCCCCAGCATTTT. The rearrangement joins TRBV2 to TRBJ1-5; 7 nucleotides agree with TRBD1. After removal of 4 bases from V and 1 base from J, the junction contained 7 bases not matched to a gene. Per the germline V gene, CDR1 is SNHLY and CDR2 is FYNNEI. The CDR3 runs 16 residues.

This sequence joins TRBV10-3 and TRBJ2-2; tentatively, D is TRBD1 or TRBD2 (5 bases each). The CDR3 consists of 15 residues. CDR1 is ENHRY and CDR2 is SYGVKD in the germline V gene. V was pared by 4 bases and J by 5 bases, with 14 bases between. The CDR3 DNA reads as TGTGCCATCAGTGTTACAGAGGGGCCTACCGGGGAGCTGTTTTTT. Translated: CAISVTEGPTGELFF.

This chain joins TRBV4-1 and TRBJ1-4; TRBD1 matches at 9 bases. The ends lost 3 bases at V and 8 bases at J; junction bases unmatched: 7. The CDR3 is 15 residues long. Germline lookup yields CDR1 MGHRA and CDR2 YSYEKL. CDR3 coding DNA: TGCGCCAGCAGCCATCAGGACAGGGGAGGAGAAAAACTGTTTTTT. Its translation: CASSHQDRGGEKLFF.

This sequence joins TRBV7-9 and TRBJ2-1; 7 nucleotides match TRBD2. After removal of 2 bases from V and 1 base from J, the junction contained 5 bases not matched to a gene. This CDR3 region has 16 residues. Germline V gene data show CDR1 as SEHNR and CDR2 as FQNEAQ (reference sequence). The CDR3 DNA reads TGTGCCAGCAGCTTATTGACTAGCAAGTCCTACAATGAGCAGTTCTTC. This sequence encodes CASSLLTSKSYNEQFF.

This chain links TRBV29-1 with TRBJ1-1, with 7 bases that match TRBD1. The CDR3 loop spans 13 amino acids. V lost 4 bases and J lost 6; bases outside the gene matches: 8. Germline CDR1 reads SQVTM; CDR2 reads ANQGSEA. The CDR3 DNA is TGCAGCGTTGTGTTGAGGGGGCTTGCTGAAGCTTTCTTT. Translation gives CSVVLRGLAEAFF.

J is TRBJ2-3 and V is TRBV2, with 10 positions matching TRBD2. Germline lookup yields CDR1 SNHLY and CDR2 FYNNEI. The junction had 10 bases not matched to a gene; V was cut back by 6 bases and J by 4 bases. The CDR3 sequence is 16 residues long. CDR3: CASSDPSGRGSDTQYF. The CDR3 DNA reads TGTGCCAGCAGCGACCCTAGCGGGAGAGGATCAGATACGCAGTATTTT.

The CDR3 here is CAWDKAGRVSGYTF. CDR3 sequence (DNA): TGTGCCTGGGATAAAGCGGGCAGGGTCTCTGGCTACACCTTC. The chain uses TRBV7-9 and TRBJ1-2; maybe TRBD1 (5 bases). The CDR3 consists of 14 residues. Per germline, CDR1 SEHNR and CDR2 FQNEAQ (reference sequence). V was shortened by 11 bases and J by 7 bases, with 23 bases between the two germline ends. Full variable domain (outside the CDR3, taken from reference TRBV7-9 and TRBJ1-2): DTGVSQNPRHKITKRGQNVTFRCDPISEHNRLYWYRQTLGQGPEFLTYFQNEAQLEKSRLLSDRFSAERPKGSFSTLEIQRTEQGDSAMYLCAWDKAGRVSGYTFGSGTRLTVV.

The chain couples TRBV7-9 to TRBJ1-4; 8 bases map to TRBD1. Germline V gene data show CDR1 as SEHNR and CDR2 as FQNEAQ (reference sequence). This CDR3 spans 17 amino acids. After removal of 4 bases from V and 4 bases from J, the junction contained 11 bases not matched to a gene. As DNA, the CDR3 is TGTGCCAGCAGCTCCCCCGAGACAGGGGAGAGTAATGAAAAACTGTTTTTT. It codes for CASSSPETGESNEKLFF.

The genes are TRBV4-1 and TRBJ1-2, with D possibly TRBD1 on 6 matching bases. Germline assignment: CDR1 MGHRA and CDR2 YSYEKL. The ends were cut back, 1 base at V and 6 bases at J, with 15 bases in the middle. This CDR3 contains 15 residues. The CDR3 region is CASSQVIGGADGYTF. DNA of the CDR3: TGCGCCAGCAGCCAAGTTATCGGGGGGGCGGATGGCTACACCTTC.

The chain has TRBV2 and TRBJ2-4, with D perhaps matching TRBD2 (5 bases). The V gene's germline CDR1 is SNHLY and CDR2 FYNNEI. The CDR3 is 11 amino acids. The V end was cut by 6 bases, the J end by 8 bases, with 8 bases between. The CDR3 reads CASRTGYIQYF. DNA of the CDR3: TGTGCCAGCAGGACGGGGTACATTCAGTACTTC.

The chain employs TRBV28 and TRBJ1-5, with a weak D call TRBD1 (5 bases). The CDR3 totals 14 residues. Trimming removed 4 bases from V and 3 bases from J, with 10 bases in between. Germline V gene data show CDR1 as MDHEN and CDR2 as SYDVKM. Here the CDR3 DNA reads TGTGCCAGCAGTTATGGGGGTCTCAATCAGCCCCAGCATTTT. Translating gives CASSYGGLNQPQHF.